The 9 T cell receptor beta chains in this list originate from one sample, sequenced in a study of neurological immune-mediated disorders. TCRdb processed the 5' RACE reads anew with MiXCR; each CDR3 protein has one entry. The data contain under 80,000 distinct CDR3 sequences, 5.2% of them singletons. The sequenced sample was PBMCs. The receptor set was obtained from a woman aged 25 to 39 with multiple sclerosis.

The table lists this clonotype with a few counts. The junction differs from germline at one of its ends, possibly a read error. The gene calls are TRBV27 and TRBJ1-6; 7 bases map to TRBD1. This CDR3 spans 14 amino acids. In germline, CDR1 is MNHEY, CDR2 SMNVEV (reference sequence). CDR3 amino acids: CASSSRTGNSPLNF. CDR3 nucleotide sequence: TGTGCCAGCAGTTCAAGGACAGGTAATTCACCCCTCAACTTT.

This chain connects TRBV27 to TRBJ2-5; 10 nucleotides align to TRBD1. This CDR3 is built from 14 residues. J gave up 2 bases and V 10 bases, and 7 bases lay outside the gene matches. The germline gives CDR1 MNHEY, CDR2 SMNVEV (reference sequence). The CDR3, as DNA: TGTGCCATCCAGGGGGGACAGGGGCAAGAGACCCAGTACTTC. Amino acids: CAIQGGQGQETQYF.

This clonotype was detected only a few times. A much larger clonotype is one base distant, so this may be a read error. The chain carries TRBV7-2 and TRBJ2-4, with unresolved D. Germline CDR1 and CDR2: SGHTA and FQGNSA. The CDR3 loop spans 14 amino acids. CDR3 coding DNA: TGTGCCAGCAGCTTAGCAAGGGCTAAAAAAATTCAGTACTTC. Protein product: CASSLARAKKIQYF.

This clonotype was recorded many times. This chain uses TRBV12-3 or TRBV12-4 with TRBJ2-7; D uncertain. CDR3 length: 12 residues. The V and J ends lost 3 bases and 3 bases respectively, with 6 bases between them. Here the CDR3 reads CASSFDVYEQYF. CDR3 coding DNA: TGTGCCAGCAGTTTTGACGTCTACGAGCAGTACTTC.

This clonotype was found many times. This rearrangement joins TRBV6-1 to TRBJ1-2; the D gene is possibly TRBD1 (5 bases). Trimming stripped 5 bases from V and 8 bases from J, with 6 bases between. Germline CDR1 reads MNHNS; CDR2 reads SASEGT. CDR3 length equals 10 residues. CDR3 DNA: TGTGCCAGCAGTTGGGGCGGCTACACCTTC. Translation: CASSWGGYTF.

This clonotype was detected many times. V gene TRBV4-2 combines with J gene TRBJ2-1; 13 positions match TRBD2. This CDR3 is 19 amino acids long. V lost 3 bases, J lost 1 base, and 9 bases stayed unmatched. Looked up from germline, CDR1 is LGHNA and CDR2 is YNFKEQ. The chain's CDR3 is CASSHELAGGLNSYNEQFF. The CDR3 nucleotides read TGTGCCAGCAGCCACGAACTAGCGGGGGGGTTAAATTCCTACAATGAGCAGTTCTTC.

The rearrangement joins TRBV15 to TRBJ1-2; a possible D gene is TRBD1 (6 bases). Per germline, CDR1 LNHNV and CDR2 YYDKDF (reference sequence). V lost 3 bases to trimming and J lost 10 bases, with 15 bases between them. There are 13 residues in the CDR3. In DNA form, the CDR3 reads TGTGCCACCAGCAGGGGAAAGGGGGGGATCTACACCTTC. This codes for CATSRGKGGIYTF.

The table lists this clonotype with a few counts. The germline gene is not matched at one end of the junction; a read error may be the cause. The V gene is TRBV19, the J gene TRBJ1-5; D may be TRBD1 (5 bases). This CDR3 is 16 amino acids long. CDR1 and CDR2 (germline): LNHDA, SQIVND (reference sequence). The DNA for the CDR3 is TGTGCCAGTAGTATAGAGAGGGGAAGGATCAATCAGCCCCAGAATTTT. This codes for CASSIERGRINQPQNF.

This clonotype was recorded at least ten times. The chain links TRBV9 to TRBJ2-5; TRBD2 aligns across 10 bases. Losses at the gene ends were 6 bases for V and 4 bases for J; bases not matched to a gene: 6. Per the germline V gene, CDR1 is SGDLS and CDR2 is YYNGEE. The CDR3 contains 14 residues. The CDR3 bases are TGTGCCAGCAACCTAGCGGGGGACGGAGAGACCCAGTACTTC. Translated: CASNLAGDGETQYF.